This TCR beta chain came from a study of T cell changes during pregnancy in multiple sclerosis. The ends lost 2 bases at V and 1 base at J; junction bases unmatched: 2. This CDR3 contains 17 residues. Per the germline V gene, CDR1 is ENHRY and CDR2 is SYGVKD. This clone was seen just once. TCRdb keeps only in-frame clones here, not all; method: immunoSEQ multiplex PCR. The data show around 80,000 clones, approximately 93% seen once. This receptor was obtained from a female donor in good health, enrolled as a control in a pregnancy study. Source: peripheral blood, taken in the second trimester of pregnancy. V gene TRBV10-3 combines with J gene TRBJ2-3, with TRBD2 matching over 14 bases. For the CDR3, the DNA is TGTGCCATCAGTGAGGGGACTAGCGGGAGAGGCACAGATACGCAGTATTTT. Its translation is CAISEGTSGRGTDTQYF.